These T cell receptor beta chains were read from a single sample in a study of shared clonotypes between healthy human individuals. Sequenced by immunoSEQ multiplex PCR; TCRdb stores in-frame clones only, minus some. The table has 2.3 million or so clones, approximately 95% seen once; the top ten hold under 0.45%. Sequencing was carried out using naive CD4+ T cells from PBMCs. The origin of the receptors is a man aged 18-30 years in good health. Some clones in this sample may be carry-over from other donors' samples. CDR3s include the opening cysteine and the closing phenylalanine or tryptophan. A D gene is named only where the DNA matches it firmly. Some rows have no size entry. The others give once, few or many, or a class for an expanded clone.

D	V	size	J	DNA	CDR3
TRBD2	TRBV27	.	TRBJ2-7	TGTGCCAGCAGGAGAGGACTAGCGGGACCTCTGTACGAGCAGTACTTC	CASRRGLAGPLYEQYF
.	TRBV6-6	.	TRBJ2-3	TGTGCCAGCAGACGAGATGGGGCAGATACGCAGTATTTT	CASRRDGADTQYF
.	TRBV5-1	.	TRBJ1-2	TGCGCCAGCAGCGGCGGGACGGGGTACTATGGCTACACCTTC	CASSGGTGYYGYTF
.	TRBV29-1	.	TRBJ1-2	TGCAGCGTTGAGGGGCCCCATGGCTACACCTTC	CSVEGPHGYTF
.	TRBV5-1	.	TRBJ2-3	TGCGCCAGCAGCTTGGTTACCAGCCCCCCAGATACGCAGTATTTT	CASSLVTSPPDTQYF
TRBD1	TRBV5-1	.	TRBJ2-5	TGCGCCAGCAGTCCCCTGACAGGGGGCGACGAGACCCAGTACTTC	CASSPLTGGDETQYF
.	TRBV29-1	.	TRBJ2-7	TGCAGCGTTGAAGAGAGGGGGAGGTTCTACGAGCAGTACTTC	CSVEERGRFYEQYF
.	TRBV7-9	.	TRBJ1-1	TGTGCCAGCAGCTTTAAGGACCCGGGCACTGAAGCTTTCTTT	CASSFKDPGTEAFF
.	TRBV4-1	.	TRBJ2-1	TGCGCCAGCAGCCAGGGCCGACAGGTCTACAATGAGCAGTTCTTC	CASSQGRQVYNEQFF
.	TRBV7-7	.	TRBJ2-5	TGTGCCAGCAGCTTAAGAAGGGCCGGGGAGACCCAGTACTTC	CASSLRRAGETQYF
.	TRBV5-1	.	TRBJ2-7	TGCGCCAGCAGCTTGGTGGATAGGAGCGAGCAGTACTTC	CASSLVDRSEQYF
.	TRBV9	.	TRBJ2-3	TGTGCCAGCAGCGCCGGTTTGACGAAGGATACGCAGTATTTT	CASSAGLTKDTQYF
.	TRBV5-1	.	TRBJ1-1	TGCGCCAGCAGCTTCAAGGGGGGGCAAGCTTTCTTT	CASSFKGGQAFF
.	TRBV18	.	TRBJ2-3	TGTGCCAGCTCACCCGCCCACTTCCCCACAGATACGCAGTATTTT	CASSPAHFPTDTQYF
.	TRBV9	.	TRBJ1-1	TGTGCCAGCAGCAGTCCCCACACTGAAGCTTTCTTT	CASSSPHTEAFF
.	TRBV6-1	.	TRBJ1-5	TGTGCCAGCAGTGAAGTGGCAGGGAGAAAGGATCAGCCCCAGCATTTT	CASSEVAGRKDQPQHF
TRBD2	TRBV29-1	.	TRBJ2-7	TGCAGCGTTGAAGAGTCTCCGGGACTAGCGGGAGGGGGGCAGTACTTC	CSVEESPGLAGGGQYF
TRBD2	TRBV28	.	TRBJ2-2	TGTGCCAGCAGTCAGGGACTAGCATCGAACACCGGGGAGCTGTTTTTT	CASSQGLASNTGELFF
.	TRBV7-8	once	TRBJ2-3	TGTGCCAGCAGCCCAAGTGGCAGGGGCACAGATACGCAGTATTTT	CASSPSGRGTDTQYF
.	TRBV28	.	TRBJ2-1	TGTGCCAGCAGGCAGGGAGTTGGTGAGCAGTTCTTC	CASRQGVGEQFF
.	TRBV19	.	TRBJ1-1	TGTGCCAGTAGTCTCCAGGCGGACACTGAAGCTTTCTTT	CASSLQADTEAFF
TRBD2	TRBV12-5	.	TRBJ2-1	TGTGCTAGTGCAGCTCACCGGGAGGGGGACTCCTACAATGAGCAGTTCTTC	CASAAHREGDSYNEQFF
TRBD1	TRBV7-6	.	TRBJ2-2	TGTGCCAGCAGCCGAACCGACAGGGGGTACACCGGGGAGCTGTTTTTT	CASSRTDRGYTGELFF
.	TRBV5-1	.	TRBJ2-7	TGCGCCAGCAGCCTGGACAGAAGCTACGAGCAGTACTTC	CASSLDRSYEQYF
.	TRBV28	.	TRBJ2-7	TGTGCCAGCAGTTCGCTGACAGAATTCTACGAGCAGTACTTC	CASSSLTEFYEQYF
.	TRBV28	.	TRBJ2-3	TGTGCCAGCAGTCCCGTGTCTAGAGATACGCAGTATTTT	CASSPVSRDTQYF
.	TRBV18	.	TRBJ1-4	TGTGCCAGCTCACGGACGGATGAAAAACTGTTTTTT	CASSRTDEKLFF
.	TRBV2	.	TRBJ2-5	TGTGCCAGCAGTGAACAAAGGAGCATAGAGACCCAGTACTTC	CASSEQRSIETQYF
TRBD2	TRBV29-1	.	TRBJ2-5	TGCAGCGCGGGGGGGGCTAGGTGGATGGAGACCCAGTACTTC	CSAGGARWMETQYF
TRBD2	TRBV28	.	TRBJ2-5	TGTGCCAGCAGTCCACTAGCGGGTCCTCGAGAGACCCAGTACTTC	CASSPLAGPRETQYF
.	TRBV7-8	.	TRBJ1-2	TGTGCCAGCAGCTGGGGGGGCGGGAAAACCTATGGCTACACCTTC	CASSWGGGKTYGYTF